A single sample is the source of the 11 T cell receptor beta chains below, sequenced in a study of shared clonotypes between healthy human individuals. Generated by immunoSEQ multiplex PCR, the TCRdb table keeps only in-frame clones and is missing some. This table has about 2.4 million clones, 93% appearing once. What was sequenced was naive CD4+ T cells from PBMCs. Subset of the sample: CD45RA+ positively selected. These receptors all stem from a man younger than 35 in good health. Some clones in this sample may be carry-over from other donors' samples.

The chain combines TRBV29-1 with TRBJ1-5; D is uncertain. This CDR3 has 13 amino acids. V was cut by 7 bases and J by 6 bases, with 16 bases left in between. Germline assignment: CDR1 SQVTM and CDR2 ANQGSEA. The CDR3 loop reads CSAQRGSGQPQHF. The CDR3 DNA is TGCAGCGCCCAACGGGGAAGCGGTCAGCCCCAGCATTTT.

This chain links TRBV6-1 with TRBJ2-1; 7 positions match TRBD1. Germline V gene data show CDR1 as MNHNS and CDR2 as SASEGT. V lost 2 bases, J lost 5 bases, and 18 bases stayed unmatched. The CDR3 extends over 19 amino acids. The CDR3 loop reads CASSEFSAPWDSVNNEQFF. The CDR3 nucleotides are TGTGCCAGCAGTGAATTTTCGGCCCCGTGGGACAGCGTGAACAATGAGCAGTTCTTC.

The J gene is TRBJ1-5, the V gene TRBV5-5, with D unresolved. Trimming pared 0 bases from V and 0 bases from J, leaving 4 bases between. This CDR3 comprises 14 residues. Germline assignment: CDR1 SGHKS and CDR2 YYEKEE (reference sequence). The CDR3 here is CASSLGVSNQPQHF. CDR3 DNA sequence: TGTGCCAGCAGCTTGGGAGTTAGCAATCAGCCCCAGCATTTT. The full variable domain, rest sourced from reference TRBV5-5 and TRBJ1-5, is DAGVTQSPTHLIKTRGQQVTLRCSPISGHKSVSWYQQVLGQGPQFIFQYYEKEERGRGNFPDRFSARQFPNYSSELNVNALLLGDSALYLCASSLGVSNQPQHFGDGTRLSIL.

The chain joins TRBV19 to TRBJ1-5; tentative D call: TRBD1 (5 bases). Trimming removed 4 bases at V and 6 bases at J, with 13 bases between. Per germline, CDR1 LNHDA and CDR2 SQIVND (reference sequence). This CDR3 contains 14 residues. The chain's CDR3 is CASSNSRRGQPQHF. In DNA, the CDR3 is TGTGCCAGTAGTAACTCTCGGAGGGGTCAGCCCCAGCATTTT.

This chain links TRBV6-1 with TRBJ1-2; maybe TRBD1 (5 bases). The CDR3 runs 13 residues. V shed 7 bases and J shed 0 bases, with 9 bases lying between them. CDR1 and CDR2 (germline): MNHNS, SASEGT. The CDR3 here is CASTGTSNYGYTF. In nucleotides, the CDR3 is TGTGCCAGCACAGGGACCTCTAACTATGGCTACACCTTC.

CDR3 amino acids: CASTLSGSSYNEQFF. CDR3 DNA: TGCGCCAGCACCCTTAGCGGTAGCTCCTACAATGAGCAGTTCTTC. The chain couples TRBV5-1 to TRBJ2-1; maybe TRBD2 (6 bases). Germline V gives CDR1 SGHRS, CDR2 YFSETQ. The CDR3 has 15 residues. The V end was cut by 6 bases, the J end by 0 bases, with 13 bases between.

This chain joins TRBV5-6 and TRBJ2-7, with D perhaps given as TRBD1 or TRBD2 (7 bases each). The CDR3 is made up of 15 amino acids. Between the trimmed V and J ends, which lost 1 base and 5 bases, there was a span of 16 bases. The germline gives CDR1 SGHDT, CDR2 YYEEEE. CDR3 bases: TGTGCCAGCAGCTTGCTGAGGGCAGGGGGGGACGAGCAGTACTTC. It is translated as CASSLLRAGGDEQYF. Together with reference TRBV5-6 and TRBJ2-7, the CDR3 gives the full variable domain: DAGVTQSPTHLIKTRGQQVTLRCSPKSGHDTVSWYQQALGQGPQFIFQYYEEEERQRGNFPDRFSGHQFPNYSSELNVNALLLGDSALYLCASSLLRAGGDEQYFGPGTRLTVT.

The gene calls are TRBV5-1 and TRBJ2-5; 7 nucleotides agree with TRBD2. This CDR3 is 15 amino acids long. The trim removed 7 bases at V and 2 bases at J, leaving 11 bases unmatched. Germline V gives CDR1 SGHRS, CDR2 YFSETQ. CDR3: CASRKSQGGQETQYF. The DNA of the CDR3 is TGCGCCAGCCGGAAGAGTCAGGGAGGGCAAGAGACCCAGTACTTC.

V usage is TRBV28 and J usage is TRBJ1-2, with D possibly TRBD1 on 6 matching bases. The CDR3 spans 13 residues. CDR1 is MDHEN and CDR2 is SYDVKM in the germline V gene. Deletions cut 8 bases from V and 4 bases from J, with 14 bases between. The CDR3 bases are TGTGCCAGCGGACAGATCTCCTCCTATGGCTACACCTTC. Protein: CASGQISSYGYTF.

Details on this clone: The same CDR3 also results from other DNA sequences found in this sample. This chain connects TRBV7-9 to TRBJ1-5; D is uncertain. V was pared by 1 base and J by 3 bases, with 7 bases between. Germline assignment: CDR1 SEHNR and CDR2 FQNEAQ (reference sequence). The CDR3 sequence is 14 residues long. The DNA of the CDR3 is TGTGCCAGCAGCTTAGGACCATACAATCAGCCCCAGCATTTT. As protein: CASSLGPYNQPQHF.

A note on this clone: The same CDR3 is also encoded by other DNA sequences in this sample. The CDR3 sequence: CASSLLAYNEQFF. The CDR3 DNA reads TGCGCCAGCAGCTTACTAGCCTACAATGAGCAGTTCTTC. The rearrangement joins TRBV5-1 to TRBJ2-1; possible D gene TRBD2, 5 bases. The germline CDR1 and CDR2 sequences are SGHRS and YFSETQ. The CDR3 is 13 residues long. The V gene lost 2 bases and the J gene lost 2 bases, with 5 bases spanning the gap.